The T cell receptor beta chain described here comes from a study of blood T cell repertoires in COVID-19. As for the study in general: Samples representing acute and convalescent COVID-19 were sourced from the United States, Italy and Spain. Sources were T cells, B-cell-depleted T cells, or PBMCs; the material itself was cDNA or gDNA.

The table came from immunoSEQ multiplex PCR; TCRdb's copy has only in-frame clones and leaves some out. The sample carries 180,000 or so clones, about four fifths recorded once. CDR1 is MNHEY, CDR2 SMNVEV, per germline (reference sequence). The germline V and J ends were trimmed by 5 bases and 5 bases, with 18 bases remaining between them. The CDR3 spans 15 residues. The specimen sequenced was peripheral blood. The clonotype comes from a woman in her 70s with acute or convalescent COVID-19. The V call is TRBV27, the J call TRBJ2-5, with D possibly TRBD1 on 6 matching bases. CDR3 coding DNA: TGTGCCAGCAGTACCCGGGACACGGCTGGGGAGACCCAGTACTTC. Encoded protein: CASSTRDTAGETQYF.